This T cell receptor (beta chain) emerged from a study of blood T cell repertoires in COVID-19. Produced via immunoSEQ multiplex PCR; TCRdb's table is partial and in-frame only. Of 99,000 or so clones in the sample, 70% to 85% were seen once. What was sequenced was peripheral blood. The TCR comes from a woman older than 75 with active or convalescent COVID-19.

The CDR3 is CASSSRSKGRGTEAFF. In DNA form, the CDR3 reads TGTGCCAGCAGCTCCAGGTCCAAGGGAAGGGGGACTGAAGCTTTCTTT. This sequence joins TRBV7-9 and TRBJ1-1; D may be TRBD1 (6 bases). In germline, CDR1 is SEHNR, CDR2 FQNEAQ (reference sequence). Trimming took 4 bases from V and 5 from J, leaving 20 bases between them. The CDR3 runs 16 residues.